This TCR beta chain was observed in a study of regulatory T cells in long-lasting Graves disease. Arm-PCR of CDR3 regions and iRepertoire HTBI primers were the basis on which TCR beta libraries were built. Original handling: Identification across samples found 60 to 75 TRBV and some 15 TRBJ segments. TCRdb passed the multiplex PCR reads through MiXCR, listing each CDR3 protein once. The V and J calls reflect TCRdb's pipeline rather than the authors' work. The sample yields 700,000 or so distinct CDR3 sequences, 30% seen once. The CDR3 has 16 amino acids. V dropped 5 bases and J dropped 5; count of bases not matched to a gene: 6. The germline V gene encodes CDR1 MDHEN and CDR2 SYDVKM. Points from the study as a whole: It was in persistent disease that TRBV28, TRBJ1-2 and TRBJ2-5 were favored.

Noted time point: persistent/refractory GD, antithyroid drugs over 5 years with positive TRAb. PBMC RNA served as the TCR library source. Patients of an endocrinology department in Xi'an, China, were included. This clonotype was observed many times. Its target is not known. The chain joins TRBV28 to TRBJ1-6; 10 bases are a match to TRBD1. This TCR came from a female donor with Graves disease. The specimen comprised peripheral blood mononuclear cells (PBMCs), sampled when the disease was refractory, from a patient treated with antithyroid drugs. The CDR3 nucleotides read TGTGCCAGCAGTCCTAGACAGGGGGCTAATAATTCACCCCTCCACTTT. Its translation: CASSPRQGANNSPLHF.